This T cell receptor beta chain was documented in a study of cytomegalovirus exposure and HLA in healthy donors. The CDR3 consists of 14 residues. Germline V gene sequence: CDR1 SGHRS, CDR2 YFSETQ. After removal of 1 base from V and 4 bases from J, the junction contained 4 bases not matched to a gene. Study-wide results and limits: A list of 164 TCR beta chains associated with cytomegalovirus was given. There were some public TCRs occurring in many donors, but most TCR sequences were rare.

With regard to this clone: Its cognate antigen is unknown.

TCRdb's copy holds only in-frame clones and misses some; the assay was immunoSEQ multiplex PCR. The data show tens of thousands of clones, with around 94% seen just once and around 1.5% held by the top ten. The receptor's source is a man aged 18 to 35 in good health and CMV-seropositive. V usage is TRBV5-1 and J usage is TRBJ1-1; TRBD1 aligns across 7 bases. The sample consisted of PBMCs. The CDR3 spells CASSLSYRGTEAFF. The CDR3 DNA reads as TGCGCCAGCAGCTTGTCTTACAGGGGCACTGAAGCTTTCTTT. The variable domain in full, completed from reference TRBV5-1 and TRBJ1-1, reads KAGVTQTPRYLIKTRGQQVTLSCSPISGHRSVSWYQQTPGQGLQFLFEYFSETQRNKGNFPGRFSGRQFSNSRSEMNVSTLELGDSALYLCASSLSYRGTEAFFGQGTRLTVV.